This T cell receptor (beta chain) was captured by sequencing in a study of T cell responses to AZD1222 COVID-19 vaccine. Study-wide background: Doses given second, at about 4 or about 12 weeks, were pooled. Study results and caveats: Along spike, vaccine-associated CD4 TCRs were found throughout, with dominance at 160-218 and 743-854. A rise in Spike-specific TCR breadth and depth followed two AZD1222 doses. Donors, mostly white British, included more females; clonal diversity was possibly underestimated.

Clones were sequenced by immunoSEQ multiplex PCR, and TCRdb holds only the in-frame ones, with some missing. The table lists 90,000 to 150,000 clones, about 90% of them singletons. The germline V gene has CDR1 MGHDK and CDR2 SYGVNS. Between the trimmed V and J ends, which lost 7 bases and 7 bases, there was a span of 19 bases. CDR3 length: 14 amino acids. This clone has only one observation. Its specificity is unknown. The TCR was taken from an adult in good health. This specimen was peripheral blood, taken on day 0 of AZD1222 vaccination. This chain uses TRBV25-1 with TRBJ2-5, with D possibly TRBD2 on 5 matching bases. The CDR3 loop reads CASTEGAPRGTQYF. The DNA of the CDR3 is TGTGCCAGCACTGAGGGCGCCCCCCGAGGGACCCAGTACTTC.